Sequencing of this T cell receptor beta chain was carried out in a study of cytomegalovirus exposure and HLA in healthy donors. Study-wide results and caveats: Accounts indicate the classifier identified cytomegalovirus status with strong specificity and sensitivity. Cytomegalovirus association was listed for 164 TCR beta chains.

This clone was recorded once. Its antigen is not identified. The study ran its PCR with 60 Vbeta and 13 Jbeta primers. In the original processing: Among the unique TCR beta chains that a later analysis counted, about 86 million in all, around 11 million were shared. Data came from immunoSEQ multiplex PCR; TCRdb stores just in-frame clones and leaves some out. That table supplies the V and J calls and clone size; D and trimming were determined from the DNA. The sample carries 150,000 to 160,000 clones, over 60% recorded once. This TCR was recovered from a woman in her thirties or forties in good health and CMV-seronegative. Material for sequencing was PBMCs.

The CDR3 region is CASSRTATNEKLFF. CDR3 sequence (DNA): TGTGCCAGCAGCCGGACAGCAACTAATGAAAAACTGTTTTTT. This chain uses TRBV25-1 with TRBJ1-4; the D gene is possibly TRBD1 (6 bases). CDR1 and CDR2 from the germline V gene are MGHDK and SYGVNS. Trimming stripped 6 bases from V and 0 bases from J, with 8 bases between. CDR3 length: 14 amino acids.